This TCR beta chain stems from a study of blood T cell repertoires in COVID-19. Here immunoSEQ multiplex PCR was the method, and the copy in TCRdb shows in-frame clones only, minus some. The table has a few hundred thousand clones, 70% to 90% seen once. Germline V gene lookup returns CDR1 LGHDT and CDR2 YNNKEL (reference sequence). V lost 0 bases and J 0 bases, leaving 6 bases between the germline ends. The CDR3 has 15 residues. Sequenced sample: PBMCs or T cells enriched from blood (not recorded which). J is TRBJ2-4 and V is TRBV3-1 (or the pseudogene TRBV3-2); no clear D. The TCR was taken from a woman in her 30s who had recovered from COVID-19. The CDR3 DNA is TGTGCCAGCAGCCAAGAGGGCCTAGCCAAAAACATTCAGTACTTC. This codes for CASSQEGLAKNIQYF.